A single sample is the source of the 8 T cell receptor beta chains below, sequenced in a study of blood T cell repertoires in COVID-19. Here immunoSEQ multiplex PCR was the method, and the copy in TCRdb shows in-frame clones only, minus some. The data hold about 81,000 clones, with roughly nine tenths observed a single time. Sequencing was done on a sample of peripheral blood. The source of these receptors is a woman of 80 years or more with active COVID-19.

This sequence joins TRBV5-6 and TRBJ2-7; D not resolved. Trimming took 4 bases from V and 0 from J, leaving 11 bases between them. CDR1 and CDR2 from the germline V gene are SGHDT and YYEEEE. The CDR3 is made up of 14 amino acids. The CDR3 nucleotides are TGTGCCAGCAGCCAAGACTGGAGCTCCTACGAGCAGTACTTC. It encodes CASSQDWSSYEQYF.

The chain couples TRBV28 to TRBJ1-4; a possible D gene is TRBD1 (5 bases). The CDR3 is made up of 12 amino acids. V lost 9 bases, J lost 10 bases, and 15 bases lay in between. From germline, CDR1 is MDHEN and CDR2 SYDVKM. The CDR3 region is CASSTAGIKLFF. The DNA for the CDR3 is TGTGCCAGTTCGACAGCGGGAATAAAACTGTTTTTT.

V is TRBV7-2 and J is TRBJ1-5; D is unclear. The CDR3 has 16 residues. Looked up from germline, CDR1 is SGHTA and CDR2 is FQGNSA. Trimming stripped 3 bases from V and 2 bases from J, with 14 bases between. The CDR3 loop is CASSFQTGLRNQPQHF. CDR3 sequence (DNA): TGTGCCAGCAGCTTTCAAACGGGGTTGCGCAATCAGCCCCAGCATTTT. Drawing the rest from reference TRBV7-2 and TRBJ1-5, the complete variable domain is GAGVSQSPSNKVTEKGKDVELRCDPISGHTALYWYRQSLGQGLEFLIYFQGNSAPDKSGLPSDRFSAERTGGSVSTLTIQRTQQEDSAVYLCASSFQTGLRNQPQHFGDGTRLSIL.

This clone occurred a few times. The genes are TRBV7-8 and TRBJ2-3; TRBD2 aligns across 10 bases. J was trimmed by 4 bases and V by 3 bases; bases with no gene match: 10. The CDR3 consists of 17 residues. Germline V gives CDR1 SGHVS, CDR2 FQNEAQ. The chain's CDR3 is CASSFDLAGVRADTQYF. In nucleotides, the CDR3 is TGTGCCAGCAGCTTCGACCTAGCGGGAGTTAGAGCAGATACGCAGTATTTT. The full variable domain, in which reference TRBV7-8 and TRBJ2-3 provide the parts outside the CDR3, is GAGVSQSPRYKVAKRGQDVALRCDPISGHVSLFWYQQALGQGPEFLTYFQNEAQLDKSGLPSDRFFAERPEGSVSTLKIQRTQQEDSAVYLCASSFDLAGVRADTQYFGPGTRLTVL.

In DNA form, the CDR3 reads TGTGCCAGCAGCCCACGGACAGGCGGGCAAGATACGCAGTATTTT. The encoded protein is CASSPRTGGQDTQYF. The V gene is TRBV9, the J gene TRBJ2-3; 7 nucleotides align to TRBD1. The V gene end was trimmed by 4 bases and the J gene end by 5 bases; junction bases not matched to a gene: 10. The CDR3 spans 15 residues. Germline lookup yields CDR1 SGDLS and CDR2 YYNGEE.

On this clone itself: Other DNA sequences in this sample translate to the same CDR3. The V and J genes are TRBV5-6 and TRBJ1-4; 8 nucleotides align to TRBD1. The length of the CDR3 is 15 residues. Germline V gene sequence: CDR1 SGHDT, CDR2 YYEEEE. Trimming removed 0 bases from V and 6 bases from J; junction bases left unmatched: 4. As DNA, the CDR3 is TGTGCCAGCAGCTTGGGAGGGACAGGTGATGAAAAACTGTTTTTT. This gives the protein CASSLGGTGDEKLFF.

The chain links TRBV5-4 to TRBJ2-7; D perhaps matches TRBD2 (5 bases). With 4 bases removed from V and 7 bases from J, the gap between germline ends came to 15 bases. Germline V lookup: CDR1 SGHNT, CDR2 YYREEE (reference sequence). There are 13 residues in the CDR3. The CDR3 reads CASSQDSWREQYF. The CDR3 DNA follows: TGTGCCAGCAGCCAGGATTCATGGAGGGAGCAGTACTTC.

This chain joins TRBV7-3 and TRBJ2-5; tentatively, D is TRBD1 (5 bases). The V and J ends lost 5 bases and 5 bases respectively, with 12 bases between them. This CDR3 has 13 residues. Germline V gives CDR1 SGHTA, CDR2 FQGTGA. The CDR3 protein is CASSPMGLETQYF. The CDR3 DNA reads TGTGCCAGCAGCCCCATGGGGCTGGAGACCCAGTACTTC.